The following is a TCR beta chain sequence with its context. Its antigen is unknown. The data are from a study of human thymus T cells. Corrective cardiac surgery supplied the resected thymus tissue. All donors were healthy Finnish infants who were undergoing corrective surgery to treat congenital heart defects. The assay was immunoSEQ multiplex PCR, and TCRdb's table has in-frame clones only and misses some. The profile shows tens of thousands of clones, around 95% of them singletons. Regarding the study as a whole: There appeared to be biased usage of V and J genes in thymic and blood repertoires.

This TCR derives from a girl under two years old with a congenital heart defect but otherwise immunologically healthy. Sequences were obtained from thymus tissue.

The CDR3 loop is CASSGIFTGVGTEAFF. Written as DNA, the CDR3 is TGTGCCAGCAGTGGTATATTTACAGGGGTGGGTACTGAAGCTTTCTTT. The chain links TRBV25-1 to TRBJ1-1; 7 nucleotides align to TRBD1. The CDR3 contains 16 residues. Germline-derived CDR1 and CDR2 are MGHDK and SYGVNS. The J segment lost 5 bases and the V segment lost 4 bases, leaving 13 bases of the junction unmatched.